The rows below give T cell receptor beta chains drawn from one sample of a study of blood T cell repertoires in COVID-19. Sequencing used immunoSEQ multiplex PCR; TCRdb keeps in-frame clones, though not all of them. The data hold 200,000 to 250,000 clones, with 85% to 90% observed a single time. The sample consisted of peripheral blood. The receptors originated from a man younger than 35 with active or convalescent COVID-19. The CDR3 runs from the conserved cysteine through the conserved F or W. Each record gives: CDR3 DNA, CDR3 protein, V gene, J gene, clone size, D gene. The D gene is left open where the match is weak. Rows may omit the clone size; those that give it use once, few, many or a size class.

cdr3_nt: TGTGCCAGCAGTAGCGGGATGGGTAGTGAGCAGTTCTTC
cdr3_aa: CASSSGMGSEQFF
v_call: TRBV9
j_call: TRBJ2-1
clone_size: .
d_call: TRBD2

cdr3_nt: TGTGCCATCGGAGAGGGACAGCCCCAGCATTTT
cdr3_aa: CAIGEGQPQHF
v_call: TRBV10-3
j_call: TRBJ1-5
clone_size: .
d_call: .

cdr3_nt: TGCGCCAGCAGCATGGACAGGGTGAAGGGTCCTGCCTACGAGCAGTACTTC
cdr3_aa: CASSMDRVKGPAYEQYF
v_call: TRBV5-1
j_call: TRBJ2-7
clone_size: few
d_call: TRBD1

cdr3_nt: TGTGCCAGCAGCGTTAGACAGGGGCGATCCTACGAGCAGTACTTC
cdr3_aa: CASSVRQGRSYEQYF
v_call: TRBV6-5
j_call: TRBJ2-7
clone_size: few
d_call: TRBD1

cdr3_nt: TGTGCCTGGGCCCGCGAGGGCGGGACTTATGGCTACACCTTC
cdr3_aa: CAWAREGGTYGYTF
v_call: TRBV30
j_call: TRBJ1-2
clone_size: .
d_call: .

cdr3_nt: TGTGCCAGTAGTAGGCGGGGTCCCACCACTCATTACAATGAGCAGTTCTTC
cdr3_aa: CASSRRGPTTHYNEQFF
v_call: TRBV19
j_call: TRBJ2-1
clone_size: once
d_call: .

cdr3_nt: TGTGCCAGCAAAGGGCGACTAGCATCCTACAATGAGCAGTTCTTC
cdr3_aa: CASKGRLASYNEQFF
v_call: TRBV7-2
j_call: TRBJ2-1
clone_size: .
d_call: TRBD2

cdr3_nt: TGTGCCAGCTCAGGTACCGGGACAGGGGGCATAAACATTCAGTACTTC
cdr3_aa: CASSGTGTGGINIQYF
v_call: TRBV18
j_call: TRBJ2-4
clone_size: .
d_call: TRBD1

cdr3_nt: TGTGCCAGCAGCTTTTACGGGTCCGGGTCCACAGATACGCAGTATTTT
cdr3_aa: CASSFYGSGSTDTQYF
v_call: TRBV7-8
j_call: TRBJ2-3
clone_size: .
d_call: .

cdr3_nt: TGTGCCAGCAGCCGGACAGGAATCTTTCCCCTCCACTTT
cdr3_aa: CASSRTGIFPLHF
v_call: TRBV7-8
j_call: TRBJ1-6
clone_size: .
d_call: TRBD1

cdr3_nt: TGCGCCAGCAGCCCCCTAGCGGGAGTTGGAGATACGCAGTATTTT
cdr3_aa: CASSPLAGVGDTQYF
v_call: TRBV4-1
j_call: TRBJ2-3
clone_size: .
d_call: TRBD2

cdr3_nt: TGTGCCAGCAGCCTGACTAGCGGGCAATACAATGAGCAGTTCTTC
cdr3_aa: CASSLTSGQYNEQFF
v_call: TRBV5-4
j_call: TRBJ2-1
clone_size: few
d_call: TRBD2

cdr3_nt: TGTGCCAGCAGCCGGGACGGGAGCTACGAGCAGTACTTC
cdr3_aa: CASSRDGSYEQYF
v_call: TRBV25-1
j_call: TRBJ2-7
clone_size: .
d_call: .

cdr3_nt: TGTGCCAGTGATAGCGGGAGGGCCGTCAAAAACATTCAGTACTTC
cdr3_aa: CASDSGRAVKNIQYF
v_call: TRBV28
j_call: TRBJ2-4
clone_size: .
d_call: TRBD2

cdr3_nt: TGTGCCAGCAGCTTGGGGACAGGGAATGAAAAACTGTTTTTT
cdr3_aa: CASSLGTGNEKLFF
v_call: TRBV5-6
j_call: TRBJ1-4
clone_size: .
d_call: TRBD1

cdr3_nt: TGTGCCAGCAGTGTAGAGAGGGCGGAAGATACGCAGTATTTT
cdr3_aa: CASSVERAEDTQYF
v_call: TRBV7-9
j_call: TRBJ2-3
clone_size: .
d_call: .

cdr3_nt: TGTGCCAGCAGCAAAGGGTCCGGAGCCTATGGCTACACCTTC
cdr3_aa: CASSKGSGAYGYTF
v_call: TRBV21-1
j_call: TRBJ1-2
clone_size: .
d_call: .

cdr3_nt: TGTGCCAGCAGCGATAGAGCGGGATATCCAGATACGCAGTATTTT
cdr3_aa: CASSDRAGYPDTQYF
v_call: TRBV7-6
j_call: TRBJ2-3
clone_size: .
d_call: TRBD2

cdr3_nt: TGTGCCAGCAGCTTTCATCCAAGAGCTAGCACAGATACGCAGTATTTT
cdr3_aa: CASSFHPRASTDTQYF
v_call: TRBV7-2
j_call: TRBJ2-3
clone_size: .
d_call: .

cdr3_nt: TGTGCCAGCAGTCCGGGACAGCCGGGTTCGGAGACCCAGTACTTC
cdr3_aa: CASSPGQPGSETQYF
v_call: TRBV6-5
j_call: TRBJ2-5
clone_size: .
d_call: TRBD1

cdr3_nt: TGTGCCAGCAGGAATCGACCGAACAGGGTCCGAGAGACCCAGTACTTC
cdr3_aa: CASRNRPNRVRETQYF
v_call: TRBV2
j_call: TRBJ2-5
clone_size: .
d_call: .